What follows describes a single T cell receptor (beta chain). The antigen it binds to is not known. No base quality information exists; no much larger clone differs at one position. These data belong to a study of blood T cell repertoires in COVID-19 (dated by TCRdb to about 2020). Turning to the overall study: The collaborator samples originated in the United States, Italy and Spain and spanned the acute and convalescent phases of COVID-19. Deeply sampled blood TCRbeta repertoires from subjects exposed to, actively infected with, or recovered from COVID-19 were included in the dataset. Samples came from the ongoing ImmuneRACE study (first 160 participants) plus 1,254 subjects from 6 global collaborators. Sample metadata almost always included a de-identified subject ID, COVID-19 status, age in years and sex. The repertoires were released in a freely available public database intended as a resource for research on the immune response to SARS-CoV-2. HLA class I and class II types, where available, came from metadata supplied by the sample provider rather than from assay-based typing. The prospective study material was composed of cDNA or gDNA derived from T cells, B-cell-depleted T cells, or PBMCs.

Collaborating institutions collected whole blood in K2EDTA tubes following their own protocols. For TCRbeta analysis, collaborator samples were shipped as frozen whole blood, as isolated PBMCs, or as DNA extracted from either sample type. TCRbeta CDR3 regions were amplified from genomic DNA using the immunoSEQ Assay, a bias-controlled multiplex PCR. The published analysis was carried out like this. The number of nucleated cells in each sample was estimated from the amplification of reference gene primers within the assay. To quantify the absolute abundance of each unique TCRbeta CDR3 rearrangement, sequence reads were collapsed and filtered. For each sample, productive Simpson clonality was calculated by taking the square root of Simpson's diversity index across productive rearrangements. TCRdb took this table from immuneACCESS and kept in-frame rearrangements with V and J called. Such tables lack part of the clones; where checked against another copy, unresolved V genes explain under half of the gap, and the rest is unexplained. Clonal size and the V and J genes are those of that table, whereas D and trimming came from the DNA. For this sample the table gives roughly 150,000 clones, of which approximately 73% were detected only once. Together, the top ten hold around 3.4% of the sample.

Broad study findings and their caveats: The amount of clinical and demographic metadata varied by source and participant and was provided uncurated.

Trimming at the junction amounts to 5 bases on V and 0 bases on J, and the germline ends lie 7 bases apart. The CDR3 holds 13 amino acids from the cysteine to the phenylalanine. Solely the CDR3 DNA is kept, with 39 bases framed from the first base. The germline V gene (reference sequence) yields LNHDA for CDR1 and SQIVND for CDR2. This TCR came from a woman older than 75 with acute or convalescent COVID-19. The sequencing input was peripheral blood. The rearranged chain carries TRBV19 and TRBJ1-1; no confident D gene assignment can be made. Here the CDR3 is given as CASSSQVNTEAFF. The nucleotide sequence reads TGTGCCAGTAGTTCTCAGGTGAACACTGAAGCTTTCTTT.